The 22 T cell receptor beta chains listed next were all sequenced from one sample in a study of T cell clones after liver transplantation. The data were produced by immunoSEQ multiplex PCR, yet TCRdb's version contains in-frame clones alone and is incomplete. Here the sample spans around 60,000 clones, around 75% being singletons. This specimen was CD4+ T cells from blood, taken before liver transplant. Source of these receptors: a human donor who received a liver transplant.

The chain's CDR3 is CASKRGGSTTDTQYF. The CDR3 bases are TGTGCCAGCAAGCGAGGGGGCTCCACGACAGATACGCAGTATTTT. The rearrangement uses TRBV6-1 and TRBJ2-3, with 7 bases lining up with TRBD1. The CDR3 runs to 15 residues. Germline CDR1 and CDR2: MNHNS and SASEGT. With 7 bases clipped from V and 3 bases from J, the junction kept 10 bases outside the gene matches.

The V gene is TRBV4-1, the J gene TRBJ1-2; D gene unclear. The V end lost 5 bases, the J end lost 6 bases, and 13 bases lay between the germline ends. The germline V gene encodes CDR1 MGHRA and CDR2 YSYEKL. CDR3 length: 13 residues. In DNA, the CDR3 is TGCGCCAGCAGCTCCCGGGGTGGGGATGGCTACACCTTC. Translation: CASSSRGGDGYTF.

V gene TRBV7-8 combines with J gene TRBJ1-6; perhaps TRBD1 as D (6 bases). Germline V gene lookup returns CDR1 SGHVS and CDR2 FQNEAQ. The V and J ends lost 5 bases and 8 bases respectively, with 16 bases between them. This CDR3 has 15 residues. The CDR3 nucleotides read TGTGCCAGCAGCCCCCTCCAGGGGAGGGATTCACCCCTCCACTTT. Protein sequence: CASSPLQGRDSPLHF.

The CDR3 nucleotides read TGTGCCAGCCGATCGGGGGTAGAACAGTTCTTC. Translation: CASRSGVEQFF. This chain uses TRBV19 with TRBJ2-1; D may be TRBD2 (6 bases). The CDR3 covers 11 residues. V lost 9 bases, J lost 13 bases, and 16 bases lay in between. Germline CDR1 LNHDA, CDR2 SQIVND (reference sequence).

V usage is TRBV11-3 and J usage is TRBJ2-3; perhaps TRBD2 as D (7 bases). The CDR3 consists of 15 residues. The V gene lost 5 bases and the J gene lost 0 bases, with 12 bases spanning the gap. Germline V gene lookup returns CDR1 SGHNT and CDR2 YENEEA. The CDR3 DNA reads TGTGCCAGCAGCCGCGGGGGCATGAGCACAGATACGCAGTATTTT. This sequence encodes CASSRGGMSTDTQYF.

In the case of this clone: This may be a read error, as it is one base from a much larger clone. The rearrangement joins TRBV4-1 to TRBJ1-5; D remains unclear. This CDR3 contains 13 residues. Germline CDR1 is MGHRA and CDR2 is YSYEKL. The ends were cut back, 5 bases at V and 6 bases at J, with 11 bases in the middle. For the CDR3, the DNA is TGCGCCAGCAGCGGAGGGTTGGGTCAGCCCCAGCATTTT. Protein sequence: CASSGGLGQPQHF.

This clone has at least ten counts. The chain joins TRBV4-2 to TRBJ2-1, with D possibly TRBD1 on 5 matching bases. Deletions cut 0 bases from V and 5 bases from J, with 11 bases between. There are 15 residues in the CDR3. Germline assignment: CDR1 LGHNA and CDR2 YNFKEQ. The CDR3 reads CASSQDQGSHNEQFF. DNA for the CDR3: TGTGCCAGCAGCCAAGATCAGGGTAGTCACAATGAGCAGTTCTTC.

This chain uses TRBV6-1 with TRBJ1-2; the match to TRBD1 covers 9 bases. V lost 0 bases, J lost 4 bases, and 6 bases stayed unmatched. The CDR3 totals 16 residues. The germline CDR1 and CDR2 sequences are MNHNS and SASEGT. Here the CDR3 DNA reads TGTGCCAGCAGTGAAGCCGAACCGGACAGGGGCTATGGCTACACCTTC. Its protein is CASSEAEPDRGYGYTF.

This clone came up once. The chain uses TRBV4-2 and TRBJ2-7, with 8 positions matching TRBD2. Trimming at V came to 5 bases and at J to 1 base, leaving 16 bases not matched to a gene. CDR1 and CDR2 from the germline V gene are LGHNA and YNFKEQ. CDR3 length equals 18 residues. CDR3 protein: CASSEGLRAGGRSYEQYF. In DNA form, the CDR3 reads TGTGCCAGCAGCGAGGGCTTGCGGGCGGGGGGCAGGTCCTACGAGCAGTACTTC.

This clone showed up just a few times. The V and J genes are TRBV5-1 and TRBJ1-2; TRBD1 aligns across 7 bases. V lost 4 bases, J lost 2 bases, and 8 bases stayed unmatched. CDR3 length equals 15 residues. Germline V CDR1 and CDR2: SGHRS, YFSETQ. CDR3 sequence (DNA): TGCGCCAGCAGCCCTCGGACGACAGGGAACTATGGCTACACCTTC. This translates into CASSPRTTGNYGYTF.

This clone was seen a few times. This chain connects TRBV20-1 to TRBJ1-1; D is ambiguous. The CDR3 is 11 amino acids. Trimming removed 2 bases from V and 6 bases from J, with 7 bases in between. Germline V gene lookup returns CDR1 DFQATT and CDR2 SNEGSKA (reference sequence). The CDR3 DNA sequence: TGCAGTGCTAGAAAGCAAGCTGAAGCTTTCTTT. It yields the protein CSARKQAEAFF.

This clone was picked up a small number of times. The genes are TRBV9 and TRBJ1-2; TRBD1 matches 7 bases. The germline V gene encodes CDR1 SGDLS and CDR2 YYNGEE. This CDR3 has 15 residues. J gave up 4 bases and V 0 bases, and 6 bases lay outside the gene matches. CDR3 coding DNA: TGTGCCAGCAGCGTAGGACAGGGCAGAACCTATGGCTACACCTTC. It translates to CASSVGQGRTYGYTF.

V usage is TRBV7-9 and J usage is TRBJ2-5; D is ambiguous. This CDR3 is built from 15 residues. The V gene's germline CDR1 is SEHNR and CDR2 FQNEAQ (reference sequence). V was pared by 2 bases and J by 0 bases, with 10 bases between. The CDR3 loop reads CASSLRGAYQETQYF. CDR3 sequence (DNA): TGTGCCAGCAGCTTACGTGGAGCGTACCAAGAGACCCAGTACTTC.

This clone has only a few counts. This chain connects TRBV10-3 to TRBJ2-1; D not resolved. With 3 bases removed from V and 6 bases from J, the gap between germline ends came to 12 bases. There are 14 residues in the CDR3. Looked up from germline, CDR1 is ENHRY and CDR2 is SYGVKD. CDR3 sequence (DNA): TGTGCCATCAGTGATTATAGTAGCCCCAATGAGCAGTTCTTC. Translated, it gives CAISDYSSPNEQFF.

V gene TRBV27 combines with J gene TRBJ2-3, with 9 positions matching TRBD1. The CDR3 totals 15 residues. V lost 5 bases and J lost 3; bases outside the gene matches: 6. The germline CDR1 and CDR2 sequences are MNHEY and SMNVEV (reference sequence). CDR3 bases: TGTGCCAGCAGTATGGGACAGGGTAAGACAGATACGCAGTATTTT. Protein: CASSMGQGKTDTQYF.

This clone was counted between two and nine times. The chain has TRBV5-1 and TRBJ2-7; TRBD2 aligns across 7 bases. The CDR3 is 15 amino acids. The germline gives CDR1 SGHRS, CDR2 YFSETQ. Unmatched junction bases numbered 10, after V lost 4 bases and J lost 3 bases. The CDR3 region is CASSPSGGNYYEQYF. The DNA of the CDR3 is TGCGCCAGCAGCCCCTCGGGGGGTAACTACTACGAGCAGTACTTC.

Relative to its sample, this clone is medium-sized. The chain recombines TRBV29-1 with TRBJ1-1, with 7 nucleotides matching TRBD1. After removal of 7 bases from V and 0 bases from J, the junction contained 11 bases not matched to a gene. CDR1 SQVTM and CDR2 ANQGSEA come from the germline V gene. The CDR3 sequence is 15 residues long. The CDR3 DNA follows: TGCAGCGGCCGGGACAGTTCTAGAATGAACACTGAAGCTTTCTTT. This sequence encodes CSGRDSSRMNTEAFF.

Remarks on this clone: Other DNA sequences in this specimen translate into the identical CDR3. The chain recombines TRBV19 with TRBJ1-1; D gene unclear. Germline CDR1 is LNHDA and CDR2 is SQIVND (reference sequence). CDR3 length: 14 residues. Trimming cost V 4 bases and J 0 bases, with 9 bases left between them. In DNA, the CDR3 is TGTGCCAGTAGTACTCCCGGGGTGAACACTGAAGCTTTCTTT. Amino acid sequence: CASSTPGVNTEAFF.

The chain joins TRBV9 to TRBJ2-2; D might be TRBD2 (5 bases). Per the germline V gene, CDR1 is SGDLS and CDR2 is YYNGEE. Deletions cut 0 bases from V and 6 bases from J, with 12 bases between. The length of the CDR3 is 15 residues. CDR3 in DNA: TGTGCCAGCAGCGTAGGCTTGGGAGAGCCCGGGGAGCTGTTTTTT. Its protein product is CASSVGLGEPGELFF.

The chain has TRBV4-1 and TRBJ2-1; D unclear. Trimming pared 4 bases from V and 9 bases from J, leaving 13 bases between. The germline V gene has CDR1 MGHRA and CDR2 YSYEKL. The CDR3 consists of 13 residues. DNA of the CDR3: TGCGCCAGCAGCCCTTTTAGTCGAATTGAGCAGTTCTTC. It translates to CASSPFSRIEQFF.

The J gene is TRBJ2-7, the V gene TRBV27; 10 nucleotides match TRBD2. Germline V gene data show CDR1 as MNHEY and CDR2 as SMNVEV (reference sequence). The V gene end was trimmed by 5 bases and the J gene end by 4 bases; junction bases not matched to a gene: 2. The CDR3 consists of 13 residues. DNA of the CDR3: TGTGCCAGCAGTCCACTAGCGGGGTACGAGCAGTACTTC. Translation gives CASSPLAGYEQYF.

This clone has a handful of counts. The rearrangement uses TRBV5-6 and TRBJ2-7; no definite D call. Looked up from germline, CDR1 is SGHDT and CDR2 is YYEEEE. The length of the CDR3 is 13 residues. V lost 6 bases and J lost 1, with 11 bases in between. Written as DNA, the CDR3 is TGTGCCAGCACCCCTTCCTATTCCTACGAGCAGTACTTC. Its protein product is CASTPSYSYEQYF.